Reported below is one TCR beta chain. Its antigen remains unidentified. These data originate in a study of T cells in Graves' hyperthyroidism and ophthalmopathy. Findings of the study overall: Most thyroid clonotypes that were expanded above 0.001 also turned up in blood. The model made its ophthalmopathy prediction, and onset followed a median 6.5 months later.

Amplified regions were TCR beta CDR3 sequences from RNA transcripts. The study used the HTBI primer set for a first-round RT-PCR of the TCR CDR3. TCRdb fed the multiplex PCR reads into MiXCR, producing one record per CDR3 protein. The table shows some 770,000 distinct CDR3 sequences, with about 16% occurring only once. Trimming stripped 3 bases from V and 0 bases from J, with 14 bases between. The CDR3 totals 16 residues. CDR1 is DFQATT, CDR2 SNEGSKA, per germline (reference sequence). Hyperthyroidism in the patients, aged 18 to 65, was newly diagnosed and under 2 months in duration. Diagnosis relied on clinical symptoms, serum thyroxine and TRAb, thyroid ultrasound and orbital computed tomography.

What was sequenced was blood. The chain couples TRBV20-1 to TRBJ2-2; D is possibly TRBD2 (5 bases). This clonotype was obtained from a man aged 18 to 35 with Graves' hyperthyroidism. The CDR3 sequence: CSASGGQFANTGELFF. Here the CDR3 DNA reads TGCAGTGCTAGTGGCGGGCAGTTTGCGAACACCGGGGAGCTGTTTTTT.